Listed below are T cell receptor beta chains from one sample, sequenced in a study of OX40 agonist ivuxolimab in advanced cancers. This table comes from immunoSEQ multiplex PCR, and its TCRdb copy is limited to in-frame clones, with some not included. The data hold about 110,000 clones, with 91% observed a single time. The sample consisted of CD4+ or CD8+ T cells sorted from blood, taken in a trial of the OX40 agonist ivuxolimab. All receptors come from an adult with an advanced solid tumor such as melanoma, head and neck, liver or kidney cancer. CDR3s include the opening cysteine and the closing phenylalanine or tryptophan. The D gene is left open where the match is weak. The size field is filled for only some rows; it gives once, few, many or a size class.

D	V	size	J	CDR3	DNA
NA	TRBV7-8	NA	TRBJ2-7	CASSLWAHEQYF	TGTGCCAGCAGCTTATGGGCACACGAGCAGTACTTC
TRBD2	TRBV19	once	TRBJ2-2	CASRGLTSGKAGELFF	TGTGCCAGTAGGGGTTTGACTAGCGGGAAAGCCGGGGAGCTGTTTTTT
NA	TRBV2	NA	TRBJ2-7	CASRLDWAYEQYF	TGTGCCAGCAGACTGGATTGGGCCTACGAGCAGTACTTC
NA	TRBV5-1	NA	TRBJ2-1	CASSLAEGNSYNEQFF	TGCGCCAGCAGCTTGGCCGAGGGGAACTCCTACAATGAGCAGTTCTTC
TRBD2	TRBV5-6	NA	TRBJ2-3	CASSWRTSGRTDTQYF	TGTGCCAGCAGCTGGCGCACTAGCGGGAGAACAGATACGCAGTATTTT
TRBD1	TRBV9	NA	TRBJ1-1	CASSVVPGGFTEAFF	TGTGCCAGCAGCGTAGTTCCAGGGGGCTTCACTGAAGCTTTCTTT
TRBD1	TRBV11-2	NA	TRBJ1-2	CASSLPGQGAKGYF	TGTGCCAGCAGCTTACCGGGACAGGGGGCGAAAGGGTACTTC
NA	TRBV7-2	once	TRBJ1-1	CASSLRGLNTEAFF	TGTGCCAGCAGCTTACGGGGGCTGAACACTGAAGCTTTCTTT
NA	TRBV25-1	NA	TRBJ2-4	CASSGEAGTAKNIQYF	TGTGCCAGCAGTGGGGAGGCCGGGACAGCCAAAAACATTCAGTACTTC
NA	TRBV19	NA	TRBJ1-4	CASSITQLNEKLFF	TGTGCCAGTAGTATCACACAGTTGAATGAAAAACTGTTTTTT
NA	TRBV18	NA	TRBJ2-5	CASSPNRETQYF	TGTGCCAGCTCACCAAATAGAGAGACCCAGTACTTC
NA	TRBV15	NA	TRBJ2-2	CATSRRGLTDTGELFF	TGTGCCACCAGCCGTAGGGGGTTAACGGACACCGGGGAGCTGTTTTTT
TRBD1	TRBV11-2	once	TRBJ1-2	CASSPNGQGGYGYTF	TGTGCCAGCAGCCCTAACGGACAGGGAGGGTATGGCTACACCTTC
NA	TRBV21-1	NA	TRBJ2-1	CASRGRRATYNEQFF	TGTGCCAGCAGAGGGAGGCGGGCTACCTACAATGAGCAGTTCTTC
TRBD2	TRBV25-1	NA	TRBJ2-4	CASSESSGRAEEGIQYF	TGTGCCAGCAGTGAATCTAGCGGGAGGGCCGAGGAGGGCATTCAGTACTTC
NA	TRBV28	NA	TRBJ1-6	CASSSLDIGVYNSPLHF	TGTGCCAGCAGTTCCCTCGACATCGGGGTCTACAATTCACCCCTCCACTTT
NA	TRBV11-2	NA	TRBJ2-1	CASRYPGAYNEQFF	TGTGCCAGCAGGTACCCAGGAGCATACAATGAGCAGTTCTTC
NA	TRBV4-2	NA	TRBJ2-7	CASSQDREAGEPNEQYF	TGTGCCAGCAGCCAAGATAGGGAAGCGGGTGAACCCAACGAGCAGTACTTC
NA	TRBV15	NA	TRBJ1-2	CATSRDSQGRGGYGYTF	TGTGCCACCAGCAGAGATTCGCAGGGGCGCGGTGGGTATGGCTACACCTTC
TRBD1	TRBV11-2	NA	TRBJ1-1	CASSLSQGDTEAFF	TGTGCCAGCAGCTTATCCCAGGGGGACACTGAAGCTTTCTTT
NA	TRBV14	once	TRBJ1-4	CASSQLRPAGEKLFF	TGTGCCAGCAGCCAATTACGCCCAGCGGGTGAAAAACTGTTTTTT
NA	TRBV27	NA	TRBJ2-7	CASSTSTSYEQYF	TGTGCCAGCAGCACCTCCACTAGCTACGAGCAGTACTTC
TRBD1	TRBV5-4	NA	TRBJ2-2	CATNPPGGRTGELFF	TGTGCCACCAATCCCCCAGGGGGCAGGACCGGGGAGCTGTTTTTT
TRBD2	TRBV7-2	NA	TRBJ2-7	CASSQGTSNEQYF	TGTGCCAGCAGCCAAGGGACTAGCAACGAGCAGTACTTC
TRBD2	TRBV5-4	once	TRBJ2-7	CASSFSGSGSYEQYF	TGTGCCAGCAGCTTTAGCGGGAGCGGTTCCTACGAGCAGTACTTC
TRBD1	TRBV7-9	NA	TRBJ1-4	CASSSRQGEEKLFF	TGTGCCAGCAGCTCCCGACAGGGGGAAGAAAAACTGTTTTTT
NA	TRBV28	NA	TRBJ1-1	CAARSGVEWSYTEAFF	TGTGCCGCCCGTTCAGGGGTGGAATGGAGTTACACTGAAGCTTTCTTT